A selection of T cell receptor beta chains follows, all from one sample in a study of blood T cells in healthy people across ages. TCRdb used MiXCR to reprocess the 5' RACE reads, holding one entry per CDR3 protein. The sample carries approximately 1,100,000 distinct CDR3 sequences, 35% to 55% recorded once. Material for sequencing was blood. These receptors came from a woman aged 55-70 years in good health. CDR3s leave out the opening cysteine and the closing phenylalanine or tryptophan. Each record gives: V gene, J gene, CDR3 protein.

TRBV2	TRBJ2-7	ASTRQGDTYEQY
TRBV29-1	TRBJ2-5	SVVPGLETQY
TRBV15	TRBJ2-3	ATSARQGRTDTQY
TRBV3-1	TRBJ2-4	ASSQDGLPGPIAKNIQY
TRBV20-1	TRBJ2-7	SARGAGTSGSTYEQY
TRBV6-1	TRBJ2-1	ASSAPGTPRPNGQF
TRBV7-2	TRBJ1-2	ASSLFPGPNYGYT
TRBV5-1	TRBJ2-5	ASSLALAGGAETQY
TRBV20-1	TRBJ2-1	SARGPLAGLENEQF
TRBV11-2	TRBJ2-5	ASSLGERPRGETQY